The rows below give T cell receptor beta chains drawn from one sample of a study of T cell responses to AZD1222 COVID-19 vaccine. TCRdb keeps only in-frame clones here, not all; method: immunoSEQ multiplex PCR. The data hold under 100,000 clones, with 70% to 90% observed a single time. Specimen: peripheral blood, collected 28 days after the second AZD1222 dose. These receptors all stem from an adult who received the AZD1222 COVID-19 vaccine. Both conserved end residues are part of each CDR3.

V gene	CDR3 protein
TRBV27	CASRPQGFDYEQYF
TRBV3-1/TRBV3-2	CASSVKRPLGLAGGNEQFF
TRBV5-1	CASSLQGEGTQYF
TRBV20-1	CSLGQLYGYTF
TRBV4-3	CASSQERSSTEAFF
TRBV20-1	CSALYQETQYF
TRBV5-5	CASSLFFINYGYTF
TRBV27	CASSLIGEGWNSPLHF
TRBV19	CASRPRQGPFGNTIYF
TRBV6-6	CASSPGLAGGQETQYF
TRBV3-1/TRBV3-2	CASSHAGREGSYGYTF
TRBV28	CASSLFWDREGSGAFF
TRBV5-1	CASSLLAGENTIYF
TRBV19	CASSRLLSYEQYF
TRBV7-9	CASRPEDRDHEQYF
TRBV2	CASSVFPAYQPQHF
TRBV25-1	CASALAGGSYNEQFF
TRBV7-9	CASSLGYAEKLFF
TRBV27	CASAGTSGGLFF
TRBV6-2/TRBV6-3	CASSYSSEGSGGWDTQYF
TRBV10-2	CASTVTGSTEAFF
TRBV4-2	CASSQTAGGTDTQYF